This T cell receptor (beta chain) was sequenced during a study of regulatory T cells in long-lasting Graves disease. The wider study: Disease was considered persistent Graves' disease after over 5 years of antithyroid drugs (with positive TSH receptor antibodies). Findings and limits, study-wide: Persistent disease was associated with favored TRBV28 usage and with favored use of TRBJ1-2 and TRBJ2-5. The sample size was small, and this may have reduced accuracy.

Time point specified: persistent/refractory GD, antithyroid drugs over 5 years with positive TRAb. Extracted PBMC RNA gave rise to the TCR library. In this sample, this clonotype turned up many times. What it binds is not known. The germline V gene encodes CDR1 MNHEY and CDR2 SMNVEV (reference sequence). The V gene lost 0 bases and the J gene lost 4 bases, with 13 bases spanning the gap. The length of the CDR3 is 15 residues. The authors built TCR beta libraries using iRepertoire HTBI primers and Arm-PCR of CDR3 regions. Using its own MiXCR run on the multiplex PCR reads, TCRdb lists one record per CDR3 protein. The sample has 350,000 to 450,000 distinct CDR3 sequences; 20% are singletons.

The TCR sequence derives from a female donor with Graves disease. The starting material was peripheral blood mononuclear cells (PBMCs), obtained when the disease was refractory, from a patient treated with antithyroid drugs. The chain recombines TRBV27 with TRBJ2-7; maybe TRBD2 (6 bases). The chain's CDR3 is CASSLSMAGPYEQYF. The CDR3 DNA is TGTGCCAGCAGTTTATCGATGGCGGGACCGTACGAGCAGTACTTC.